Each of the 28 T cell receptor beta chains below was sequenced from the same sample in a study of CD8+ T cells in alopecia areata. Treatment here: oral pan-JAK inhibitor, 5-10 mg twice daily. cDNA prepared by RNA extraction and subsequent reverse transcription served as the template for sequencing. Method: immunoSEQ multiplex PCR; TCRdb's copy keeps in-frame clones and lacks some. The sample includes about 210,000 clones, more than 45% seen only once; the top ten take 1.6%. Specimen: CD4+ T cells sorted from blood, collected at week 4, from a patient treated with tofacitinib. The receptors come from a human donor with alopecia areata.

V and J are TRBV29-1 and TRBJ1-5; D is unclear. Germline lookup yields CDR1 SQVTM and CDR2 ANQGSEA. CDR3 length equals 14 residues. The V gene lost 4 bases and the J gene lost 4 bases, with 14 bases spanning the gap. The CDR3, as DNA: TGCAGCGTTGGGGAAGGGTCCCTGAATCAGCCCCAGCATTTT. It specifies CSVGEGSLNQPQHF.

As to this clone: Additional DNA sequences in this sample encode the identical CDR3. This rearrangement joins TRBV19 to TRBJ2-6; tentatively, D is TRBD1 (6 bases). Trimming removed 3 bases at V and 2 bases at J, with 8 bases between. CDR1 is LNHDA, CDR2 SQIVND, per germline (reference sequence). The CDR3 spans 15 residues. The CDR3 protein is CASSIQGTGANVLTF. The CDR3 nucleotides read TGTGCCAGTAGTATCCAGGGGACTGGGGCCAACGTCCTGACTTTC.

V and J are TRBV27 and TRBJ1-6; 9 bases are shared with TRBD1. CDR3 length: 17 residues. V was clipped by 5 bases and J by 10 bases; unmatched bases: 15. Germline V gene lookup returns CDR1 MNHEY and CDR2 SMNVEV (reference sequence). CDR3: CASSLEGQGRVRSPLHF. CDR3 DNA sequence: TGTGCCAGCAGTCTTGAAGGACAGGGGCGCGTACGATCACCCCTCCACTTT.

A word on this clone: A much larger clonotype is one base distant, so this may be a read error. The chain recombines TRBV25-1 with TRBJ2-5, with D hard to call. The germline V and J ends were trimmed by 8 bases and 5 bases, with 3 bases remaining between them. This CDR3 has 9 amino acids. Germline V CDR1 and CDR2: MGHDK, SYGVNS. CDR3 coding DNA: TGTGCCAGCGAGGAGACCCAGTACTTC. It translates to CASEETQYF.

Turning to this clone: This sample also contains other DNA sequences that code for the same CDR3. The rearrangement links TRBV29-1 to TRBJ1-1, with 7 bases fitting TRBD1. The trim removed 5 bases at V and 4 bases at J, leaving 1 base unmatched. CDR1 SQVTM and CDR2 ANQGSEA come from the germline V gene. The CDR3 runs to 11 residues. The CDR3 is CSVQGGTEAFF. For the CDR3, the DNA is TGCAGCGTTCAGGGGGGCACTGAAGCTTTCTTT. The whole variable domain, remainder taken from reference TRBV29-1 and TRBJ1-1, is SAVISQKPSRDICQRGTSLTIQCQVDSQVTMMFWYRQQPGQSLTLIATANQGSEATYESGFVIDKFPISRPNLTFSTLTVSNMSPEDSSIYLCSVQGGTEAFFGQGTRLTVV.

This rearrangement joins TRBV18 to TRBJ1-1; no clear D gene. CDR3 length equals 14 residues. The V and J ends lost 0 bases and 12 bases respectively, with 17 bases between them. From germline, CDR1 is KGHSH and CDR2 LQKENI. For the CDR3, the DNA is TGTGCCAGCTCACCACCCGTGGACCAAAAGGCAACTTTCTTT. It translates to CASSPPVDQKATFF.

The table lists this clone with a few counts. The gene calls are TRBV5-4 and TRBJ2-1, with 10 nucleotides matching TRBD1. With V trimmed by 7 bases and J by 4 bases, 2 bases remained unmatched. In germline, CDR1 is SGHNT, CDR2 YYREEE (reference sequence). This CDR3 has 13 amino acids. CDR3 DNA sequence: TGTGCCAGCTCGGGACAGGGGTACAATGAGCAGTTCTTC. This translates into CASSGQGYNEQFF. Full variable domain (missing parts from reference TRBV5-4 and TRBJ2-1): ETGVTQSPTHLIKTRGQQVTLRCSSQSGHNTVSWYQQALGQGPQFIFQYYREEENGRGNFPPRFSGLQFPNYSSELNVNALELDDSALYLCASSGQGYNEQFFGPGTRLTVL.

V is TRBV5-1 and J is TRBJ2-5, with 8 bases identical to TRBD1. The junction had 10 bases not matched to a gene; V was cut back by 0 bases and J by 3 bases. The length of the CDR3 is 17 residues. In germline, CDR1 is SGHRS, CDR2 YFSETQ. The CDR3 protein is CASSLGPAGTGKETQYF. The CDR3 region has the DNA TGCGCCAGCAGCTTGGGGCCTGCCGGGACAGGCAAAGAGACCCAGTACTTC. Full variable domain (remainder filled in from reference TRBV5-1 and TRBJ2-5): KAGVTQTPRYLIKTRGQQVTLSCSPISGHRSVSWYQQTPGQGLQFLFEYFSETQRNKGNFPGRFSGRQFSNSRSEMNVSTLELGDSALYLCASSLGPAGTGKETQYFGPGTRLLVL.

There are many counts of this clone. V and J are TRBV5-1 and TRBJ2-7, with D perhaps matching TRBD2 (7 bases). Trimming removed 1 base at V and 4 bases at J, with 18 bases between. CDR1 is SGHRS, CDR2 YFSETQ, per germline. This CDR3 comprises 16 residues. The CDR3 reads CASSLSGGRISYEQYF. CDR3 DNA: TGCGCCAGCAGCTTGTCCGGGGGGCGTATTTCATACGAGCAGTACTTC. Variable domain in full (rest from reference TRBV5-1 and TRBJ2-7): KAGVTQTPRYLIKTRGQQVTLSCSPISGHRSVSWYQQTPGQGLQFLFEYFSETQRNKGNFPGRFSGRQFSNSRSEMNVSTLELGDSALYLCASSLSGGRISYEQYFGPGTRLTVT.

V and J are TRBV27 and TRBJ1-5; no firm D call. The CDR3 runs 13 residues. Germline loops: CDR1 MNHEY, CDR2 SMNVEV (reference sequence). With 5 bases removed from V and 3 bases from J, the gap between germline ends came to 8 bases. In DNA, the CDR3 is TGTGCCAGCAGTATCCCTTTCAATCAGCCCCAGCATTTT. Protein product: CASSIPFNQPQHF.

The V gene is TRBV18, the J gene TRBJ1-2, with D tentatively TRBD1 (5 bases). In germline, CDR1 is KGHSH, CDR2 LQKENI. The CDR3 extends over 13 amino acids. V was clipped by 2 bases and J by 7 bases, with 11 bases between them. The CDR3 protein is CASSPGAVIGYTF. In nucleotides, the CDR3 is TGTGCCAGCTCACCAGGGGCAGTGATTGGCTACACCTTC. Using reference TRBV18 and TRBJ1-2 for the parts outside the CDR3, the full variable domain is NAGVMQNPRHLVRRRGQEARLRCSPMKGHSHVYWYRQLPEEGLKFMVYLQKENIIDESGMPKERFSAEFPKEGPSILRIQQVVRGDSAAYFCASSPGAVIGYTFGSGTRLTVV.

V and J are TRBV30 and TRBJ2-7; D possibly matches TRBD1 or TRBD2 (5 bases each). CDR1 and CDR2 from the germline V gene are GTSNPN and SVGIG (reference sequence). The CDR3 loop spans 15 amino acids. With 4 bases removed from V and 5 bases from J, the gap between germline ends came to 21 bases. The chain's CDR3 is CAWISKRPGTDEQYF. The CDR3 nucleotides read TGTGCCTGGATCTCTAAAAGACCCGGGACCGACGAGCAGTACTTC.

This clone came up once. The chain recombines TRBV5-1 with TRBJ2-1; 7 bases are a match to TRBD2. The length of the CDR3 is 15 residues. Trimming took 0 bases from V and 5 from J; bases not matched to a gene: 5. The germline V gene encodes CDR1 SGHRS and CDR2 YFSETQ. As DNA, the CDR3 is TGCGCCAGCAGCTTGGGACTAGCTCAGAACAATGAGCAGTTCTTC. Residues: CASSLGLAQNNEQFF.

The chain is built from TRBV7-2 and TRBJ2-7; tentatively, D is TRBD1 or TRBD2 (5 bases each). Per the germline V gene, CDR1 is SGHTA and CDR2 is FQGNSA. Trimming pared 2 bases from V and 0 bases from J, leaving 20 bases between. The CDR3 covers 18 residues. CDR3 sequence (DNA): TGTGCCAGCAGCTTATTTTCCCTCCGGGACCGGAACTCCTACGAGCAGTACTTC. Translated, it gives CASSLFSLRDRNSYEQYF.

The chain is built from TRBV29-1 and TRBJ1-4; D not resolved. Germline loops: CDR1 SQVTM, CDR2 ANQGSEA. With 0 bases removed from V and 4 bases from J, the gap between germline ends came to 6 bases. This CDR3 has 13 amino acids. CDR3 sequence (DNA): TGCAGCGTTGAAGATAGCTATAATGAAAAACTGTTTTTT. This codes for CSVEDSYNEKLFF.

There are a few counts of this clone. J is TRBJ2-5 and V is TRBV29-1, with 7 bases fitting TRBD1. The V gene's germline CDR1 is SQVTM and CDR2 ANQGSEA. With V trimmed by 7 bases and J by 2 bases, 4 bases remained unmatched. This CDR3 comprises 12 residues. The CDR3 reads CSDQQGQETQYF. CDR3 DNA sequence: TGCAGCGACCAACAGGGGCAAGAGACCCAGTACTTC.

CDR3 sequence: CASSQEVRGTYGYTF. CDR3 DNA: TGCGCCAGCAGCCAAGAGGTCAGGGGGACCTATGGCTACACCTTC. J is TRBJ1-2 and V is TRBV4-3; 7 positions agree with TRBD1. Germline CDR1 LGHNA, CDR2 YSLEER. The ends lost 0 bases at V and 4 bases at J; junction bases unmatched: 5. The CDR3 loop spans 15 amino acids.

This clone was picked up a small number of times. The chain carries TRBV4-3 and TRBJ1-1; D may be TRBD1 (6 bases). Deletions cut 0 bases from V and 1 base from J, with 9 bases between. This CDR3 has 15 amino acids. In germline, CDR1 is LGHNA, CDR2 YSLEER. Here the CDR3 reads CASSQDMTGNTEAFF. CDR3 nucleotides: TGCGCCAGCAGCCAAGATATGACAGGGAACACTGAAGCTTTCTTT.

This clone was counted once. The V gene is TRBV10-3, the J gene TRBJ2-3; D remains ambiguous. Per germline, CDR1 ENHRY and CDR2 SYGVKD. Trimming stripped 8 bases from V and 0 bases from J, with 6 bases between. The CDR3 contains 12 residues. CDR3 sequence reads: CAISSSTDTQYF. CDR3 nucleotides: TGTGCCATCTCAAGTAGCACAGATACGCAGTATTTT.

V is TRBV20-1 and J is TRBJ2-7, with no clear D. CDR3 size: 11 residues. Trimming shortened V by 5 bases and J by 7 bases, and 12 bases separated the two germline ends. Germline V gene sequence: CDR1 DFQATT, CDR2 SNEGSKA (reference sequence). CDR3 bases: TGCAGTGCTTCCCAATGGAATGAGCAGTACTTC. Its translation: CSASQWNEQYF.

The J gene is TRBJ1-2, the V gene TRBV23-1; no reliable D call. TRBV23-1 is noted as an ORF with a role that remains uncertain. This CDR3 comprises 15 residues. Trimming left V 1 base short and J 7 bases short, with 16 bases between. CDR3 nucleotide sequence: TGCGCCAGCAGTCAATTATTACGGAGAGGTTGTGGCTACACCTTC. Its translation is CASSQLLRRGCGYTF.

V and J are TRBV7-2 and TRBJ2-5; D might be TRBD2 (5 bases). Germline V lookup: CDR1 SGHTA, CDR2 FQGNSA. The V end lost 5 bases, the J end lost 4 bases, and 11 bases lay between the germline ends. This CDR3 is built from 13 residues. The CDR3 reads CASSGMGRETQYF. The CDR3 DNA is TGTGCCAGCAGCGGTATGGGGAGAGAGACCCAGTACTTC. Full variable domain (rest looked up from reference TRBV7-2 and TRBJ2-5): GAGVSQSPSNKVTEKGKDVELRCDPISGHTALYWYRQSLGQGLEFLIYFQGNSAPDKSGLPSDRFSAERTGGSVSTLTIQRTQQEDSAVYLCASSGMGRETQYFGPGTRLLVL.

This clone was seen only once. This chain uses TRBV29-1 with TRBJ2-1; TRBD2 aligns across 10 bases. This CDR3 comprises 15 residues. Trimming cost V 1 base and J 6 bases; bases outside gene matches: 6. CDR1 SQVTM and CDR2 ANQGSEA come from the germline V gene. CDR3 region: CSVEGASGGPNEQFF. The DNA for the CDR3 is TGCAGCGTTGAAGGGGCTAGCGGGGGCCCCAATGAGCAGTTCTTC.

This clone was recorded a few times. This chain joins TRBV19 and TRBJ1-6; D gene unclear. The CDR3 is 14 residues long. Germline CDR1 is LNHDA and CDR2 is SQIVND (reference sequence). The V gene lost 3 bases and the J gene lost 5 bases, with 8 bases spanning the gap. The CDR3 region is CASSMREDNSPLHF. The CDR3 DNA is TGTGCCAGTAGTATGAGAGAGGATAATTCACCCCTCCACTTT.

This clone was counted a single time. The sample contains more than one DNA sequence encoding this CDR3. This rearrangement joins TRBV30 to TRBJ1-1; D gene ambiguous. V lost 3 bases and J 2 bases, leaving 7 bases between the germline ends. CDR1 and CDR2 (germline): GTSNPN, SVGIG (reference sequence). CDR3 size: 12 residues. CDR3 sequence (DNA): TGTGCCTGGAGCCGACTAAACACTGAAGCTTTCTTT. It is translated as CAWSRLNTEAFF. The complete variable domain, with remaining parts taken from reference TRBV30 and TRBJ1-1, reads SQTIHQWPATLVQPVGSPLSLECTVEGTSNPNLYWYRQAAGRGLQLLFYSVGIGQISSEVPQNLSASRPQDRQFILSSKKLLLSDSGFYLCAWSRLNTEAFFGQGTRLTVV.

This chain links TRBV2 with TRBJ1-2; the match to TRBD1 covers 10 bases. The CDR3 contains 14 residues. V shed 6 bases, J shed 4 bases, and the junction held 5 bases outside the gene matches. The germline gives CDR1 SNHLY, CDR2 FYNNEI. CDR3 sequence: CASRTGTGVYGYTF. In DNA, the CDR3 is TGTGCCAGCAGAACCGGGACAGGGGTCTATGGCTACACCTTC.

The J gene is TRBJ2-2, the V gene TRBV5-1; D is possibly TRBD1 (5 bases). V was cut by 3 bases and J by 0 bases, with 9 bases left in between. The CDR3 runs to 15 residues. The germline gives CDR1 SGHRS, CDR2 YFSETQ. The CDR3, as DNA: TGCGCCAGCAGCTCTTCAGGGCCGAACACCGGGGAGCTGTTTTTT. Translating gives CASSSSGPNTGELFF.

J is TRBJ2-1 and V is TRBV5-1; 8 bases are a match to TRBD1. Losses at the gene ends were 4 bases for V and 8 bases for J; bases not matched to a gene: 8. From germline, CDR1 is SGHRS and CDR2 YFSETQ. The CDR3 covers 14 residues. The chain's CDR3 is CASSLGQGIDEQFF. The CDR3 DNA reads TGCGCCAGCAGCCTTGGACAGGGTATCGATGAGCAGTTCTTC.